This TCR beta chain appears in the sequencing data of a study of post-analysis software for immune sequencing data. At the level of the study: As for disease course, relapsing-remitting, secondary progressive and progressive-relapsing multiple sclerosis were all included.

Study-wide points: In patients, TRBV5-6, TRBV5-1 and TRBV20-1 belonged to four or five TRBV segments found more frequently than in controls. Batch-mates among the samples co-clustered strongly by F measure. When compared against controls, multiple sclerosis patients showed significantly lower normalized Chao1 diversity.

This clonotype turned up a few times. Its antigen is unidentified. Germline V gene lookup returns CDR1 MNHEY and CDR2 SVGAGI. The CDR3 covers 13 residues. V lost 6 bases and J 3 bases, leaving 12 bases between the germline ends. TCR beta libraries were prepared from cDNA with unique molecular identifiers. Each sample of roughly 0.9 to 11 million input T cells yielded about 500,000 cDNA molecules, so each molecule approximated one T cell. Each CDR3 protein gets one entry after TCRdb re-called the PCR reads with MiXCR. The table has around 770,000 distinct CDR3 sequences, 35% to 55% seen once. The sample was blood. The rearrangement joins TRBV6-5 to TRBJ2-7; possibly TRBD1 or TRBD2 for D (5 bases each). This receptor was identified in a girl between 10 and 17 years old with multiple sclerosis. The CDR3 DNA is TGTGCCAGCAGCCGGGGACCCAACTACGAGCAGTACTTC. Encoded protein: CASSRGPNYEQYF.